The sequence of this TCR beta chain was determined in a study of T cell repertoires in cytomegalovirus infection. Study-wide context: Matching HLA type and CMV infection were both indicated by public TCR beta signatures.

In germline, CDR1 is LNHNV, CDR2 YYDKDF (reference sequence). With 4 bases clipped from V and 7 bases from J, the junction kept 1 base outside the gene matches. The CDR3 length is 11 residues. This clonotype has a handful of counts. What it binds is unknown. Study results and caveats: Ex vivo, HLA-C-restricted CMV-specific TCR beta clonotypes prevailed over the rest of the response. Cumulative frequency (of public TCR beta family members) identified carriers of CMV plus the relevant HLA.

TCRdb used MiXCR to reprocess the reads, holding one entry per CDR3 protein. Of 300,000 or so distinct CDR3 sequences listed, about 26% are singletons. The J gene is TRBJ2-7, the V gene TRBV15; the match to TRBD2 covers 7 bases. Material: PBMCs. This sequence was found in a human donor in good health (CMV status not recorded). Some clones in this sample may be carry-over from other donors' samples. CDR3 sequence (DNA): TGTGCCACCAGCAACGGGGGGGAGCAGTACTTC. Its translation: CATSNGGEQYF.